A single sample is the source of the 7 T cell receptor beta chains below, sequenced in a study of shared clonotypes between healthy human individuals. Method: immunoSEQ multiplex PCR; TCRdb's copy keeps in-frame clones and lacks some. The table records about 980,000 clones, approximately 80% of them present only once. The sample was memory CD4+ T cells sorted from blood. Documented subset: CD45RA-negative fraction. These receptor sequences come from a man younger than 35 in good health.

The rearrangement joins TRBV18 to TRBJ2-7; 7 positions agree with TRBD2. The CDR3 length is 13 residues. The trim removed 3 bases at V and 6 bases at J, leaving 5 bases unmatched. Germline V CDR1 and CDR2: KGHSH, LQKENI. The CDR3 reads CASSPHGEGEQYF. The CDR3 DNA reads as TGTGCCAGCTCACCCCACGGGGAGGGCGAGCAGTACTTC.

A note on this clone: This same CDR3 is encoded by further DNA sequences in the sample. This chain's CDR3 is CASSSSGTDNYGYTF. As DNA, the CDR3 is TGTGCCAGCAGCTCAAGCGGGACGGACAACTATGGCTACACCTTC. The J gene is TRBJ1-2, the V gene TRBV7-2; maybe TRBD1 (5 bases). CDR1 SGHTA and CDR2 FQGNSA come from the germline V gene. Trimming left V 4 bases short and J 2 bases short, with 14 bases between. This CDR3 comprises 15 residues.

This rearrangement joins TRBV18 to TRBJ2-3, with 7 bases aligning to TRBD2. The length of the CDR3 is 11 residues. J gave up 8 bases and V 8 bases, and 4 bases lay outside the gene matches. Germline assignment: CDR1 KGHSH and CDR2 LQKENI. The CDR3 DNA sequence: TGTGCCAGCCTAGCGGAGTCTACGCAGTATTTT. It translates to CASLAESTQYF. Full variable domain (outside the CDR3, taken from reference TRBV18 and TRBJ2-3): NAGVMQNPRHLVRRRGQEARLRCSPMKGHSHVYWYRQLPEEGLKFMVYLQKENIIDESGMPKERFSAEFPKEGPSILRIQQVVRGDSAAYFCASLAESTQYFGPGTRLTVL.

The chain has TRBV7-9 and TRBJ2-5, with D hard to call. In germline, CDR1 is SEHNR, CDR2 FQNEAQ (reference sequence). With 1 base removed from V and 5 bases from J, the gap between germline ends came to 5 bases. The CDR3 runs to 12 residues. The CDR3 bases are TGTGCCAGCAGCTTAGGCTGGGAGACCCAGTACTTC. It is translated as CASSLGWETQYF.

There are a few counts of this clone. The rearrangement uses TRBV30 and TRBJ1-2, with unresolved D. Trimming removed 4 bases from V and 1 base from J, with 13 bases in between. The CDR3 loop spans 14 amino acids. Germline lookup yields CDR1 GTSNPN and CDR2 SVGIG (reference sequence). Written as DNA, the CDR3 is TGTGCCTGGATAGGCAGGCTTAATAACTATGGCTACACCTTC. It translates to CAWIGRLNNYGYTF.

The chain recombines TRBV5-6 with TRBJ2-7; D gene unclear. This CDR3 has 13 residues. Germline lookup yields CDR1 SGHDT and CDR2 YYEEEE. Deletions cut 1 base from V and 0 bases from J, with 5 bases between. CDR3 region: CASSLLFSYEQYF. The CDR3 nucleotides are TGTGCCAGCAGCTTGCTATTCTCCTACGAGCAGTACTTC.

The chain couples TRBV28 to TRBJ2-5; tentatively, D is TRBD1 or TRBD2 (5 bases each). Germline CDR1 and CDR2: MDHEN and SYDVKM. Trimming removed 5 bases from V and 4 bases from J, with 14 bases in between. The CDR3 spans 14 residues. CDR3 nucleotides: TGTGCCAGCAGTGCCCCTGGGACCGGAGAGACCCAGTACTTC. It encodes CASSAPGTGETQYF.